This T cell receptor beta chain comes out of a study of T cells in Graves' hyperthyroidism and ophthalmopathy. General study findings and limits: Appearing also in blood were most of the thyroid clonotypes expanded above 0.001.

In making diagnoses, clinical symptoms, serum thyroxine and TRAb, thyroid ultrasound and orbital computed tomography were all used. The CDR3 sequence is 13 residues long. Germline V gene lookup returns CDR1 SGHAT and CDR2 FQNNGV. The V end lost 6 bases, the J end lost 3 bases, and 11 bases lay between the germline ends. Notes on this clonotype: Its matching antigen is unknown.

Amplified TCR beta CDR3 regions came from RNA transcripts. HTBI primers were the set used in a first-round RT-PCR of the TCR CDR3. TCRdb re-called the multiplex PCR reads through MiXCR, storing one row per CDR3 protein. The sample gives 400,000 to 550,000 distinct CDR3 sequences, around 22% of which show up once; about 11% is in the top ten. This receptor was obtained from a woman younger than 45 with Graves' ophthalmopathy. Material: blood. This chain uses TRBV11-2 with TRBJ2-5; possibly TRBD2 for D (5 bases). The CDR3 loop is CASRARAEETQYF. The CDR3, as DNA: TGTGCCAGCAGAGCGAGGGCGGAAGAGACCCAGTACTTC.